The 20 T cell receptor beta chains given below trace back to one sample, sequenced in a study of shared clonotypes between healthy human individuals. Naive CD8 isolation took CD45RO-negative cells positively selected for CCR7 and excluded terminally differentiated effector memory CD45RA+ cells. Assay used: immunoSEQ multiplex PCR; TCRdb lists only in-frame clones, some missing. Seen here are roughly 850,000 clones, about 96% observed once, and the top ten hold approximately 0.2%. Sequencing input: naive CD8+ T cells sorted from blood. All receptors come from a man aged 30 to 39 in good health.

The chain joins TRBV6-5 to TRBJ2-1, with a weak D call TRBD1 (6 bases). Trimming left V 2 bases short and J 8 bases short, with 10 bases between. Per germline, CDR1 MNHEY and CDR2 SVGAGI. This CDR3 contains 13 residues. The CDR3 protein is CASSYNRVDEQFF. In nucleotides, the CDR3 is TGTGCCAGCAGTTACAACAGGGTGGATGAGCAGTTCTTC.

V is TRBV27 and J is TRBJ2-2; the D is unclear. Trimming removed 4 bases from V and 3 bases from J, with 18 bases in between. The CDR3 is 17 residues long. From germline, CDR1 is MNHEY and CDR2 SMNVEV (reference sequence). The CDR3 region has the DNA TGTGCCAGCAGTTCGCTCCATTTCGCCCCACACACCGGGGAGCTGTTTTTT. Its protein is CASSSLHFAPHTGELFF.

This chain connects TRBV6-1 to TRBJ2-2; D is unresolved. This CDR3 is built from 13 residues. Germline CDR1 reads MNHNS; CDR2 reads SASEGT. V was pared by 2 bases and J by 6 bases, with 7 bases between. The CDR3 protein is CASSETGAGELFF. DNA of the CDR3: TGTGCCAGCAGTGAAACGGGTGCCGGGGAGCTGTTTTTT.

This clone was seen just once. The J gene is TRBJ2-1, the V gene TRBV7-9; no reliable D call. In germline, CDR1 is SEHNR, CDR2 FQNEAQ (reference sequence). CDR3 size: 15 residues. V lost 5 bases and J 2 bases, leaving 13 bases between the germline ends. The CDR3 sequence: CASSDDFLPYNEQFF. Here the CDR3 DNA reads TGTGCCAGCAGCGACGACTTCTTACCCTACAATGAGCAGTTCTTC.

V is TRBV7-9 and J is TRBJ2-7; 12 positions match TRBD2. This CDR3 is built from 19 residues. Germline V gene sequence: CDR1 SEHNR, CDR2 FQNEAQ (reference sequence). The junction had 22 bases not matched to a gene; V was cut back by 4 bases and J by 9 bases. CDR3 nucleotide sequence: TGTGCCAGCAGCTCCACGACTAGCGGGAGTCCGAGAGCGATGAGCGGGCAGTACTTC. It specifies CASSSTTSGSPRAMSGQYF.

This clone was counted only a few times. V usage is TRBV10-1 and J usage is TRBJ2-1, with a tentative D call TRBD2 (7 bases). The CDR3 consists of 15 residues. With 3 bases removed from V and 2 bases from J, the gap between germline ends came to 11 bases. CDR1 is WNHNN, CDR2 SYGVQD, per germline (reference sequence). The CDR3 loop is CASSEGGGPYNEQFF. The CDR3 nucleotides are TGCGCCAGCAGTGAAGGGGGGGGGCCCTACAATGAGCAGTTCTTC.

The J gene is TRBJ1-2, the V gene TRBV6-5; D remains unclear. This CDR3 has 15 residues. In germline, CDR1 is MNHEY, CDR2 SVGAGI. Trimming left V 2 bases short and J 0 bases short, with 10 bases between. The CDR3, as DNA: TGTGCCAGCAGTTACCAGTTTAGAGCTAACTATGGCTACACCTTC. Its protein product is CASSYQFRANYGYTF.

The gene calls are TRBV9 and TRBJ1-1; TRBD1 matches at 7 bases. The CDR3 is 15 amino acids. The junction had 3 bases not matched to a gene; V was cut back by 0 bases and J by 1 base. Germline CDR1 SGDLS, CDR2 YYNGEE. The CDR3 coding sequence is TGTGCCAGCAGCGTAGATGGACAGGAGAACACTGAAGCTTTCTTT. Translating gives CASSVDGQENTEAFF.

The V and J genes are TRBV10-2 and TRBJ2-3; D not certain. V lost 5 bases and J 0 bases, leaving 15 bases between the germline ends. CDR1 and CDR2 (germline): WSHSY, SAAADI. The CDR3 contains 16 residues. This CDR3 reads CASSPPIKTSTDTQYF. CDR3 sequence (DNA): TGCGCCAGCAGTCCCCCAATCAAAACTAGCACAGATACGCAGTATTTT.

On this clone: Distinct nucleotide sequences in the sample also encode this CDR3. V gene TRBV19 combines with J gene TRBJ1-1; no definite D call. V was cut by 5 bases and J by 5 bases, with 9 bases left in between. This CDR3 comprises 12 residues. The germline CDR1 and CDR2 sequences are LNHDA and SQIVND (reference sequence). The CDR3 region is CASSPTGTEAFF. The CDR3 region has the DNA TGTGCCAGTAGTCCCACGGGGACTGAAGCTTTCTTT.

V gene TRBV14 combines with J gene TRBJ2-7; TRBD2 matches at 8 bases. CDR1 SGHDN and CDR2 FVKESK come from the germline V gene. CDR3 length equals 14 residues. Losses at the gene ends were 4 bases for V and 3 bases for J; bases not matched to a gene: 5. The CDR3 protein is CASSPIAGGYEQYF. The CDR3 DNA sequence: TGTGCCAGCAGCCCCATTGCGGGGGGCTACGAGCAGTACTTC.

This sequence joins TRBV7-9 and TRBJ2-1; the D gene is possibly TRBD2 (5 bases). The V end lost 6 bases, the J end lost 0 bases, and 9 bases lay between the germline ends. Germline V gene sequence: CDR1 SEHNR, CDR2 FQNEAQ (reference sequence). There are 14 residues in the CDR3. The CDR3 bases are TGTGCCAGCAGGGAGGAAATCTCCTACAATGAGCAGTTCTTC. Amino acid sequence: CASREEISYNEQFF.

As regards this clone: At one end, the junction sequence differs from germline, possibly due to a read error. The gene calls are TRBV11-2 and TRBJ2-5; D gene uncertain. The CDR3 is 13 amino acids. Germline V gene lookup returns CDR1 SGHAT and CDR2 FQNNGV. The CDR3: CASSFGRQESQYF. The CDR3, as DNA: TGTGCCAGCAGCTTTGGCAGACAAGAGTCCCAGTACTTC.

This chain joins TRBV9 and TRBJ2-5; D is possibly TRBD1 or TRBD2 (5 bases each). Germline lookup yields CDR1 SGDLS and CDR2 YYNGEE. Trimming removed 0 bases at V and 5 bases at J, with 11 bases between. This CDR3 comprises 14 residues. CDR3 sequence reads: CASSVAGTDETQYF. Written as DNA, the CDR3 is TGTGCCAGCAGCGTAGCTGGGACGGACGAGACCCAGTACTTC.

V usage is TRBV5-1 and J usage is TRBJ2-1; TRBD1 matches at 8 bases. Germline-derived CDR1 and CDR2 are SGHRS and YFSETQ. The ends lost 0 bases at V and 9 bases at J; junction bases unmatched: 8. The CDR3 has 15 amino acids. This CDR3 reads CASSLGQGASGEQFF. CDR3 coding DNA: TGCGCCAGCAGCTTGGGTCAGGGGGCGTCCGGTGAGCAGTTCTTC.

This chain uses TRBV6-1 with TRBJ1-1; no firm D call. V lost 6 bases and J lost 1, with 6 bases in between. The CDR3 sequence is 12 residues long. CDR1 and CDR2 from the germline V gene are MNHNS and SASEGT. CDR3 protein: CASRWENTEAFF. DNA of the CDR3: TGTGCCAGCAGGTGGGAGAACACTGAAGCTTTCTTT.

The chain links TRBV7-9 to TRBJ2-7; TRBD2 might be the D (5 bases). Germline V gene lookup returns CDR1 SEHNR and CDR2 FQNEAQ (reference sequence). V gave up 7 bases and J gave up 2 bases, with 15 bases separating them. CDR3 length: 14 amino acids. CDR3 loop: CASKIDGGTYEQYF. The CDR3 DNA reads TGTGCCAGCAAAATAGACGGAGGTACCTACGAGCAGTACTTC.

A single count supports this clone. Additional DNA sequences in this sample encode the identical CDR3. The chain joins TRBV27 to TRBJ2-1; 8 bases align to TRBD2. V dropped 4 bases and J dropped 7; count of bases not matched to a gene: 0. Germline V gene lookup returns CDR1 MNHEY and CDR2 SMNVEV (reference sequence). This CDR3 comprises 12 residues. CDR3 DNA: TGTGCCAGCAGTTCTAGCGGGAATGAGCAGTTCTTC. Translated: CASSSSGNEQFF.

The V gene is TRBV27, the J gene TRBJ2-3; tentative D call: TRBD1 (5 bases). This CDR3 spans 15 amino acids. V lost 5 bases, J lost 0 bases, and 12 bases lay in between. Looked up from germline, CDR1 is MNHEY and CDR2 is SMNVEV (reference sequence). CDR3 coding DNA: TGTGCCAGCAGTCGCACAGGTCTAAGCACAGATACGCAGTATTTT. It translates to CASSRTGLSTDTQYF.

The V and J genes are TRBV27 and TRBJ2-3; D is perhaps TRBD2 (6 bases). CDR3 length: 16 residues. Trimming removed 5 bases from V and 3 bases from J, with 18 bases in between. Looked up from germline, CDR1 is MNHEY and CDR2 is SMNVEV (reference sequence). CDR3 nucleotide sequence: TGTGCCAGCAGTGTTACGACTAGTGGAGGGACAGATACGCAGTATTTT. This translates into CASSVTTSGGTDTQYF.